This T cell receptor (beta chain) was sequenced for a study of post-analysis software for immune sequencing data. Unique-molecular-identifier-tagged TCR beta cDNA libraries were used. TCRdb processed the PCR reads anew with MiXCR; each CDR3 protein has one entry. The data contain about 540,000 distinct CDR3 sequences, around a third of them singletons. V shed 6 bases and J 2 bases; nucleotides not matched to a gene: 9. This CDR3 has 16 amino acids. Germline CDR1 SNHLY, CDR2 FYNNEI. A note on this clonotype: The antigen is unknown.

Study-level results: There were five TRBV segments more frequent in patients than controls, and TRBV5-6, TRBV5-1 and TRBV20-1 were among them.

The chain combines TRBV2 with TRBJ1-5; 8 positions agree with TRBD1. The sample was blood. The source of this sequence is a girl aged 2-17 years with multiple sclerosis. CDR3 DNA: TGTGCCAGCAGGGATGGGACAGGCCCGCGCAATCAGCCCCAGCATTTT. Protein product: CASRDGTGPRNQPQHF.